The clone carrying this T cell receptor (beta chain) came up once. This sample is drawn from a study of Ad26.COV2.S vaccination and SARS-CoV-2 variants. The CDR3 has 10 residues. Indicated treatment: some 19 received Ad26.COV2.S at low or high dose, single or two shots; roughly five received placebo; per-sample allocation not given. Specimens were obtained on day 63 following the first vaccine or placebo injection. The protocol was immunoSEQ multiplex PCR, while the TCRdb copy is restricted to in-frame clones and leaves out a portion. This sample has about 250,000 clones, with approximately 88% found just once.

The source material was peripheral blood, sampled in a trial of Ad26.COV2.S vaccine versus placebo. V is TRBV21-1 and J is TRBJ1-1. TRBV21-1 is recorded as a pseudogene. This clonotype originated in a person between 18 and 65 years old who received the Ad26.COV2.S COVID-19 vaccine or a placebo. CDR3 protein: CARCGARAFF. CDR3 coding DNA: TGTGCTAGGTGCGGGGCAAGAGCTTTCTTT.